The 3 T cell receptor beta chains presented below share a single source sample, sequenced in a study of spatial heterogeneity in lung cancer (dated by TCRdb to between 2018 and 2021). The antigens for these receptors are not known. Receptor amplification or capture employed 5' RACE. Sequenced using a NextSeq 500. TCRdb applied fastp at Q25 and MiXCR to the public reads, then kept only in-frame beta chains. When rows share a CDR3 protein, they turn into one entry using the most common DNA and genes. The sample table holds 5,700 or so distinct CDR3 sequences, of which approximately 8% were seen once. In total, the top ten clones hold 25% to 30% of the sample. Beyond this particular receptor, the publication reports: A correlation was observed between the number of expanded intratumoral alpha and beta TCRs and the tumor nonsynonymous mutation count.

In light of the paper, this sample's time point label describes: sample taken at primary tumor resection. Sample: lung tumor tissue, taken at surgery. The receptor set was obtained from a female donor with early-stage non-small cell lung cancer.

By sample share, this clonotype is medium-sized. The chain combines TRBV4-2 with TRBJ2-5; 9 bases match TRBD1. The junction had 4 bases not matched to a gene; V was cut back by 1 base and J by 1 base. The CDR3 is 16 residues long. Germline lookup yields CDR1 LGHNA and CDR2 YNFKEQ. The CDR3 sequence: CASSQVTGGLQETQYF. For the CDR3, the DNA is TGTGCCAGCAGCCAAGTAACAGGGGGCCTCCAAGAGACCCAGTACTTC.

The table lists this clonotype with many counts. This sequence joins TRBV9 and TRBJ2-3, with a weak D call TRBD2 (6 bases). The germline gives CDR1 SGDLS, CDR2 YYNGEE. The ends were cut back, 0 bases at V and 2 bases at J, with 13 bases in the middle. This CDR3 region has 16 residues. CDR3 sequence: CASSVGTTSTTDTQYF. CDR3 coding DNA: TGTGCCAGCAGCGTAGGGACTACCTCCACCACAGATACGCAGTATTTT.

This clonotype was counted many times. The chain employs TRBV5-5 and TRBJ1-2, with D possibly matching TRBD1 (5 bases). In germline, CDR1 is SGHKS, CDR2 YYEKEE (reference sequence). This CDR3 has 16 amino acids. Trimming left V 1 base short and J 6 bases short, with 19 bases between. The chain's CDR3 is CASSLLTGGEAHGYTF. The CDR3 region has the DNA TGTGCCAGCAGCTTGCTAACCGGAGGGGAAGCACATGGCTACACCTTC.